This T cell receptor beta chain derives from a study of T cell responses to AZD1222 COVID-19 vaccine. Points from the study as a whole: Targeting of unmutated variant regions was reportedly seen in nearly half of spike-specific TCRs.

This clone was seen just once. Its matching antigen is unknown. In the same sample, other DNA sequences code for this CDR3. Germline V gives CDR1 SGDLS, CDR2 YYNGEE. The CDR3 runs 13 residues. V shed 2 bases and J shed 1 base, with 6 bases lying between them. Sequenced by immunoSEQ multiplex PCR; TCRdb stores in-frame clones only, minus some. The data contain more than 140,000 clones, about 91% of them seen just once; the ten biggest clones take up around 3.4%. The rearrangement uses TRBV9 and TRBJ1-1; D call uncertain. The clonotype originates from an adult in good health. Material: peripheral blood, obtained on day 0 of MenACWY control vaccination. As DNA, the CDR3 is TGTGCCAGCAGCGTCGACACGAACACTGAAGCTTTCTTT. This gives the protein CASSVDTNTEAFF.